This T cell receptor beta chain was found in a study of cytomegalovirus exposure and HLA in healthy donors. Study background: Earlier sequencing of about 179 million T cells yielded around 120 million unique TCR beta sequences. Findings and caveats of the study: From TCR beta sequences, most subjects' HLA-A and HLA-B alleles were reportedly predicted accurately. Whilst most TCR sequences proved rare, a subset of public TCRs occurred across many donors.

A remark on this clone: Its matching antigen is unknown.

As for the donors, each was a healthy bone marrow donor. The CDR3 extends over 16 amino acids. CDR1 is SGHTA, CDR2 FQGNSA, per germline. The V and J ends lost 3 bases and 2 bases respectively, with 16 bases between them. It was with 60 Vbeta and 13 Jbeta primers that the PCR ran. Libraries were prepared by immunoSEQ multiplex PCR; TCRdb keeps only in-frame clonotypes and omits some of them. The sample yields under 300,000 clones, about 80% seen once. Source material: PBMCs. V gene TRBV7-2 combines with J gene TRBJ1-2; tentatively, D is TRBD1 (6 bases). This TCR was recovered from a woman in her sixties in good health and CMV-seropositive. Here the CDR3 reads CASSFHSGRGNYGYTF. The CDR3 DNA reads TGTGCCAGCAGCTTCCACAGTGGCAGGGGCAACTATGGCTACACCTTC.